A selection of T cell receptor beta chains follows, all from one sample in a study of human T cells and chemical hapten exposure. One entry per CDR3 protein, called by TCRdb with MiXCR from the RACE reads. There are fewer than 200,000 distinct CDR3 sequences in the sample; 25% to 30% occur only once, and 2.5% to 3.5% lies in the top ten. The starting material was whole blood, obtained in connection with sensitization to the hapten diphenylcyclopropenone (DPC). The receptors derive from a woman aged 30 to 39 with alopecia areata. Some clones in this sample may be carry-over from other donors' samples. The CDR3 runs from the conserved cysteine through the conserved F or W. Each record gives: clone size, V gene, J gene, D gene, CDR3 protein, CDR3 DNA. A D gene is named only where the DNA matches it firmly. Clone size is not always given. Where it is, it says once, few, many or a class for expanded clones.

>few|TRBV3-1|TRBJ2-1|TRBD2
CASSQDKTSSNEQFF
TGTGCCAGCAGCCAGGACAAGACTAGCAGCAATGAGCAGTTCTTC
>.|TRBV7-9|TRBJ2-5|.
CASSLAQSTQYF
TGTGCCAGCAGCTTAGCGCAGTCCACCCAGTACTTC
>.|TRBV28|TRBJ1-1|.
CASIHGRTEAFF
TGTGCCAGCATTCACGGCCGGACTGAAGCTTTCTTT
>few|TRBV28|TRBJ2-7|.
CASRQGAGLAYEQYF
TGTGCCAGCCGCCAGGGTGCAGGACTCGCCTACGAGCAGTACTTC
>.|TRBV11-2|TRBJ2-7|.
CASSPLGRRGDYEQYF
TGTGCCAGCAGCCCCCTGGGACGCCGCGGTGACTACGAGCAGTACTTC
>many|TRBV7-9|TRBJ2-1|.
CASSLVAAGYNEQFF
TGTGCCAGCAGCTTAGTGGCAGCGGGTTACAATGAGCAGTTCTTC
>.|TRBV7-9|TRBJ1-4|.
CASSSQNEKLFF
TGTGCCAGCAGCTCCCAAAATGAAAAACTGTTTTTT
>.|TRBV29-1|TRBJ2-5|.
CSVDRSQETQYF
TGCAGCGTCGACAGGTCACAAGAGACCCAGTACTTC
>.|TRBV28|TRBJ2-7|TRBD2
CASSLVAGGSYEQYF
TGTGCCAGCAGTTTGGTAGCGGGGGGGTCCTACGAGCAGTACTTC
>few|TRBV4-2|TRBJ2-2|.
CASSHVQNTGELFF
TGTGCCAGCAGCCATGTCCAGAACACCGGGGAGCTGTTTTTT
>few|TRBV7-2|TRBJ1-6|TRBD1
CASKQGRYNSPLHF
TGTGCCAGCAAACAGGGGCGTTATAATTCACCCCTCCACTTT
>.|TRBV5-1|TRBJ1-1|.
CASSLTRKEAFF
TGCGCCAGCAGCTTGACCAGGAAGGAAGCTTTCTTT
>.|TRBV9|TRBJ2-7|.
CASSVAASSYEQYF
TGTGCCAGCAGCGTAGCAGCCAGCTCCTACGAGCAGTACTTC
>.|TRBV20-1|TRBJ2-1|.
CSARSLLAHGSYNEQFF
TGCAGTGCTAGATCCCTCCTAGCACACGGCTCCTACAATGAGCAGTTCTTC
>once|TRBV3-1|TRBJ1-1|.
CASSHVYRAGTEAFF
TGTGCCAGCAGCCATGTCTACAGGGCGGGCACTGAAGCTTTCTTT
>.|TRBV7-9|TRBJ1-3|.
CASSFDSLSPGNTIYF
TGTGCCAGCAGCTTTGATTCTCTCAGTCCTGGAAACACCATATATTTT
>.|TRBV7-3|TRBJ1-6|.
CASSFFRGSPLHF
TGTGCCAGCAGCTTTTTCAGGGGTTCACCCCTCCACTTT
>.|TRBV7-2|TRBJ2-2|.
CASRTKNTGELFF
TGTGCCAGCAGGACTAAGAACACCGGGGAGCTGTTTTTT
>.|TRBV5-1|TRBJ2-5|.
CASVEGVSILETQYF
TGCGCCAGCGTCGAGGGGGTATCCATCTTAGAGACCCAGTACTTC
>.|TRBV6-5|TRBJ2-1|TRBD2
CASSKTSGRINEQFF
TGTGCCAGCAGTAAGACTAGCGGGAGGATCAATGAGCAGTTCTTC
>.|TRBV13|TRBJ2-5|.
CVSSLPGPDQETQYF
TGTGTCAGCAGCCTACCGGGACCGGACCAAGAGACCCAGTACTTC
>.|TRBV11-1|TRBJ2-1|.
CASSFAGYNEQFF
TGTGCCAGCAGCTTTGCGGGATACAATGAGCAGTTCTTC
>few|TRBV5-1|TRBJ2-2|.
CASSFDGAGTGELFF
TGCGCCAGCAGCTTTGACGGAGCTGGCACCGGGGAGCTGTTTTTT
>.|TRBV7-2|TRBJ1-1|.
CASSLDDGPTEAFF
TGTGCCAGCAGCTTAGATGACGGGCCCACTGAAGCTTTCTTT
>.|TRBV28|TRBJ2-1|TRBD2
CASSLGGAGGPWNEQFF
TGTGCCAGCAGTTTAGGAGGGGCGGGAGGGCCTTGGAATGAGCAGTTCTTC
>.|TRBV29-1|TRBJ2-7|.
CSVEWPGKAYEQYF
TGCAGCGTTGAATGGCCAGGGAAAGCCTACGAGCAGTACTTC
>few|TRBV29-1|TRBJ2-5|.
CSVEYGGRKTQYF
TGCAGCGTTGAATACGGGGGCAGGAAGACCCAGTACTTC
>.|TRBV28|TRBJ2-7|.
CASSYNRLSSYEQYF
TGTGCCAGCAGTTACAACAGGCTGAGCTCCTACGAGCAGTACTTC
>.|TRBV5-1|TRBJ2-2|.
CASSPGTHYTGELFF
TGCGCCAGCAGCCCCGGAACCCATTACACCGGGGAGCTGTTTTTT
>.|TRBV28|TRBJ2-1|.
CASRSLTGSYNEQFF
TGTGCCAGCAGATCCTTGACAGGCTCCTACAATGAGCAGTTCTTC
>.|TRBV29-1|TRBJ2-3|.
CSVEVGATDTQYF
TGCAGCGTTGAAGTCGGCGCCACAGATACGCAGTATTTT
>.|TRBV6-2/TRBV6-3|TRBJ2-7|.
CASSRDPFLGMREQYF
TGTGCCAGCAGTCGGGACCCCTTCCTCGGAATGCGCGAGCAGTACTTC
>few|TRBV20-1|TRBJ2-7|TRBD1
CSAGRQGSSYEQYF
TGCAGTGCTGGAAGACAGGGAAGCTCCTACGAGCAGTACTTC
>few|TRBV28|TRBJ2-7|TRBD1
CASSLAGTGGGRGEQYF
TGTGCCAGCAGTTTAGCTGGGACAGGGGGAGGAAGAGGCGAGCAGTACTTC
>few|TRBV29-1|TRBJ1-1|TRBD1
CSVGPDRGVTEAFF
TGCAGCGTTGGCCCGGACAGGGGGGTGACTGAAGCTTTCTTT
>.|TRBV7-9|TRBJ1-6|TRBD1
CASSFRTGSSPLHF
TGTGCCAGCAGCTTCCGGACAGGGAGTTCACCCCTCCACTTT
>few|TRBV5-1|TRBJ2-2|.
CASGGAGTGELFF
TGCGCCAGTGGGGGGGCCGGCACCGGGGAGCTGTTTTTT
>.|TRBV11-1|TRBJ2-3|.
CASSLALNTQYF
TGTGCCAGCAGCTTAGCTCTAAATACGCAGTATTTT
>.|TRBV11-1|TRBJ2-3|.
CASSATGATDTQYF
TGTGCCAGCAGCGCGACTGGGGCCACAGATACGCAGTATTTT